Shown below are 21 T cell receptor beta chains from a single sample sequenced in a study of T-cell reconstitution after alpha-beta-depleted transplantation in children. As it was prepared, the TCRbeta library received unique molecular identifiers. TCRdb reprocessed the PCR reads with MiXCR, giving one entry per CDR3 protein. Among approximately 510,000 distinct CDR3 sequences listed, about a sixth were seen once. Sequenced here: PBMCs from the stem cell graft donor, sampled from the stem cell graft. These receptors were taken from a human donor who donated a stem cell graft to a child with acute lymphoblastic leukemia.

The chain joins TRBV10-2 to TRBJ1-1, with TRBD1 matching over 7 bases. Trimming removed 4 bases from V and 8 bases from J; junction bases left unmatched: 1. Germline values: CDR1 WSHSY, CDR2 SAAADI. The CDR3 consists of 11 residues. The CDR3 DNA reads TGCGCCAGCAGTGCGACAGGGGAAGCTTTCTTT. Translated: CASSATGEAFF.

This chain links TRBV11-2 with TRBJ2-7; TRBD2 might be the D (5 bases). Per the germline V gene, CDR1 is SGHAT and CDR2 is FQNNGV. The CDR3 runs to 15 residues. Trimming shortened V by 0 bases and J by 7 bases, and 16 bases separated the two germline ends. CDR3 residues: CASSLDTMGVTEQYF. The CDR3, as DNA: TGTGCCAGCAGCTTAGACACAATGGGAGTTACAGAGCAGTACTTC.

The rearrangement uses TRBV21-1 and TRBJ1-6. TRBV21-1 is reported as a pseudogene. This CDR3 has 16 amino acids. The CDR3 DNA reads TGTGCCAGCAGCACCCATGACGGAAGGAAGAATTCACCCCTCCACTTT. Protein: CASSTHDGRKNSPLHF.

This clonotype occurred a few times. This sequence joins TRBV9 and TRBJ2-7, with D hard to call. The CDR3 has 13 residues. The V gene's germline CDR1 is SGDLS and CDR2 YYNGEE. Trimming shortened V by 0 bases and J by 4 bases, and 8 bases separated the two germline ends. The CDR3 region is CASSVGLGYEQYF. CDR3 in DNA: TGTGCCAGCAGCGTAGGTCTGGGTTACGAGCAGTACTTC.

This clonotype was detected a few times. J is TRBJ1-5 and V is TRBV12-5, with D possibly matching TRBD1 (6 bases). Germline V gives CDR1 LGHNT, CDR2 FRNRAP. CDR3 length equals 16 residues. V was clipped by 9 bases and J by 7 bases, with 25 bases between them. As DNA, the CDR3 is TGTGCTAGGTTGCTGGACACCGGGACACAACTACAGCCCCAGCATTTT. Amino acids: CARLLDTGTQLQPQHF.

In this sample, this clonotype turned up a few times. The chain employs TRBV5-1 and TRBJ2-5; D remains ambiguous. The CDR3 length is 16 residues. V was pared by 2 bases and J by 2 bases, with 16 bases between. Germline V gives CDR1 SGHRS, CDR2 YFSETQ. In nucleotides, the CDR3 is TGCGCCAGCAGCTTAGGTCACGGGCTAGAACAAGAGACCCAGTACTTC. Protein sequence: CASSLGHGLEQETQYF.

The chain uses TRBV7-6 and TRBJ2-1; either TRBD1 or TRBD2 may supply D (7 bases each). V shed 1 base and J shed 8 bases, with 18 bases lying between them. This CDR3 has 16 residues. Germline lookup yields CDR1 SGHVS and CDR2 FNYEAQ. CDR3: CASSLEQGGEMDEQFF. The CDR3 nucleotides read TGTGCCAGCAGCTTAGAGCAGGGGGGGGAGATGGATGAGCAGTTCTTC.

The chain recombines TRBV6-1 with TRBJ2-6; no clear D gene. CDR1 and CDR2 (germline): MNHNS, SASEGT. The CDR3 is 14 amino acids. Trimming removed 8 bases at V and 2 bases at J, with 10 bases between. The CDR3 coding sequence is TGTGCCAGCGGCCCCCGGACTGGGGCCAACGTCCTGACTTTC. Translation gives CASGPRTGANVLTF.

This clonotype was seen a handful of times. CDR3 amino acids: CASSLTGVYSNQPQHF. CDR3 DNA sequence: TGTGCCAGCAGCCTCACAGGGGTTTATAGCAATCAGCCCCAGCATTTT. The chain has TRBV7-9 and TRBJ1-5; 7 bases are shared with TRBD1. The germline CDR1 and CDR2 sequences are SEHNR and FQNEAQ (reference sequence). CDR3 length: 16 residues. With 5 bases clipped from V and 0 bases from J, the junction kept 7 bases outside the gene matches. Full variable domain (missing parts from reference TRBV7-9 and TRBJ1-5): DTGVSQNPRHKITKRGQNVTFRCDPISEHNRLYWYRQTLGQGPEFLTYFQNEAQLEKSRLLSDRFSAERPKGSFSTLEIQRTEQGDSAMYLCASSLTGVYSNQPQHFGDGTRLSIL.

The rearrangement joins TRBV11-2 to TRBJ2-7; 8 positions match TRBD2. V lost 5 bases, J lost 3 bases, and 9 bases stayed unmatched. CDR3 size: 15 residues. Germline CDR1 reads SGHAT; CDR2 reads FQNNGV. CDR3 in DNA: TGTGCCAGCAGCCTGCAGCGGGAGCAGGGCTACGAGCAGTACTTC. Its protein is CASSLQREQGYEQYF.

As concerns this clonotype: The junction does not match germline at one end; this may be a read error. The rearrangement uses TRBV7-8 and TRBJ2-7; perhaps TRBD2 as D (6 bases). This CDR3 is 15 amino acids long. Germline V gene data show CDR1 as SGHVS and CDR2 as FQNEAQ. The CDR3 DNA reads as TGTGCCAGCACCTTATGGGGCGGGATCTCCTACGAGCAGTACTTC. This translates into CASTLWGGISYEQYF.

The sample holds a few counts of this clonotype. The V and J genes are TRBV12-3 or TRBV12-4 and TRBJ2-1; 9 bases align to TRBD2. The CDR3 totals 16 residues. J was trimmed by 7 bases and V by 2 bases; bases with no gene match: 9. Written as DNA, the CDR3 is TGTGCCAGCAGTTTAATTACTAGCGGGTATACGAATGAGCAGTTCTTC. It specifies CASSLITSGYTNEQFF.

The rearrangement uses TRBV12-3 or TRBV12-4 and TRBJ2-5; a weak D match, TRBD2 (6 bases). The CDR3 spans 13 residues. Trimming cost V 6 bases and J 5 bases, with 13 bases left between them. The CDR3 sequence: CASSPTSRETQYF. CDR3 nucleotide sequence: TGTGCCAGCAGCCCAACTAGCCGGGAGACCCAGTACTTC.

This clonotype was observed a handful of times. V and J are TRBV5-1 and TRBJ2-1; TRBD1 aligns across 10 bases. The CDR3 consists of 15 residues. Germline-derived CDR1 and CDR2 are SGHRS and YFSETQ. V dropped 1 base and J dropped 8; count of bases not matched to a gene: 6. CDR3 DNA sequence: TGCGCCAGCAGCTTGTCTGGGACAGGGGTGGATGAGCAGTTCTTC. It translates to CASSLSGTGVDEQFF.

This clonotype was seen a few times. The chain is built from TRBV7-3 and TRBJ2-7; D is possibly TRBD2 (6 bases). Germline V gene data show CDR1 as SGHTA and CDR2 as FQGTGA. This CDR3 is 13 amino acids long. Between the trimmed V and J ends, which lost 2 bases and 6 bases, there was a span of 11 bases. Written as DNA, the CDR3 is TGTGCCAGCAGCTTATCGGGGAGGACCGAGCAGTACTTC. Protein product: CASSLSGRTEQYF.

This clonotype was seen a handful of times. The genes are TRBV27 and TRBJ1-5, with D perhaps matching TRBD1 (5 bases). Germline CDR1 is MNHEY and CDR2 is SMNVEV (reference sequence). The CDR3 spans 15 residues. Trimming shortened V by 4 bases and J by 5 bases, and 15 bases separated the two germline ends. The CDR3 DNA follows: TGTGCCAGCAGTTATACGGGGGAGTGGGATCAGCCCCAGCATTTT. This translates into CASSYTGEWDQPQHF.

This clonotype was picked up a small number of times. The rearrangement links TRBV7-9 to TRBJ2-1, with D possibly matching TRBD1 (6 bases). Germline assignment: CDR1 SEHNR and CDR2 FQNEAQ (reference sequence). This CDR3 is built from 13 residues. The V end lost 3 bases, the J end lost 7 bases, and 10 bases lay between the germline ends. CDR3 DNA sequence: TGTGCCAGCAGCTTGCAGGGGATGAATGAGCAGTTCTTC. Encoded protein: CASSLQGMNEQFF.

This clonotype was seen a handful of times. This rearrangement joins TRBV12-3 or TRBV12-4 to TRBJ1-5; 8 bases fit TRBD1. CDR3 length: 15 residues. With V trimmed by 5 bases and J by 7 bases, 10 bases remained unmatched. The CDR3 loop is CASSADRDEGQPQHF. The CDR3 DNA reads TGTGCCAGCAGTGCGGACAGGGACGAAGGCCAGCCCCAGCATTTT.

This clonotype was picked up a small number of times. The chain is built from TRBV20-1 and TRBJ2-5; 8 nucleotides match TRBD2. This CDR3 is 18 amino acids long. The V gene end was trimmed by 5 bases and the J gene end by 1 base; junction bases not matched to a gene: 18. Germline CDR1 DFQATT, CDR2 SNEGSKA (reference sequence). The CDR3 nucleotides are TGCAGTGCTTCCCCCGGGAGGGCCGACTCCTACCTCCAAGAGACCCAGTACTTC. Its translation: CSASPGRADSYLQETQYF.

This clonotype was found a few times. The rearrangement uses TRBV20-1 and TRBJ2-3; D uncertain. The CDR3 loop spans 13 amino acids. V dropped 3 bases and J dropped 1 base, with 8 bases sitting between them. CDR1 is DFQATT, CDR2 SNEGSKA, per germline (reference sequence). The CDR3 nucleotides are TGCAGTGCTAGCCCCTGGGGCACAGATACGCAGTATTTT. Encoded protein: CSASPWGTDTQYF.

The chain uses TRBV27 and TRBJ2-5; 9 bases are shared with TRBD2. The CDR3 covers 15 residues. V was pared by 5 bases and J by 5 bases, with 9 bases of the junction left unmatched. Germline assignment: CDR1 MNHEY and CDR2 SMNVEV (reference sequence). The DNA of the CDR3 is TGTGCCAGCAGTCCTTCATCTGCGGGGGGGGAGACCCAGTACTTC. Translation: CASSPSSAGGETQYF.